Listed here are 8 T cell receptor beta chains from one sample, sequenced in a study of blood T cells in healthy people across ages. A sample-barcoded 5' primer and a J-beta primer mix were used in a second PCR of roughly 6 to 11 cycles. In TCRdb, the 5' RACE reads were re-called with MiXCR into one record per CDR3 protein. The sample has 790,000 or so distinct CDR3 sequences, 35% to 60% seen once. The material sequenced was blood. The receptor set was obtained from a man aged 80 or over in good health.

This clonotype has just a few counts. The CDR3 DNA is TGTGCCAGCAGTGATATGGGGGGCGAGCAGTACTTC. This codes for CASSDMGGEQYF. The chain employs TRBV2 and TRBJ2-7; D might be TRBD2 (6 bases). Germline CDR1 SNHLY, CDR2 FYNNEI. Trimming shortened V by 3 bases and J by 6 bases, and 9 bases separated the two germline ends. The CDR3 sequence is 12 residues long.

The V call is TRBV25-1, the J call TRBJ2-1; 14 nucleotides align to TRBD2. The germline gives CDR1 MGHDK, CDR2 SYGVNS. With 5 bases clipped from V and 1 base from J, the junction kept 10 bases outside the gene matches. The CDR3 loop spans 19 amino acids. CDR3 bases: TGTGCCAGCAGTCACGGGACTAGCGGGAGTCCCCTATCCTACAATGAGCAGTTCTTC. It encodes CASSHGTSGSPLSYNEQFF.

V gene TRBV20-1 combines with J gene TRBJ2-5; 7 nucleotides agree with TRBD1. The DNA matches TRBJ2-7 better at its end, which makes the J call doubtful. CDR3 length: 14 residues. CDR1 is DFQATT and CDR2 is SNEGSKA in the germline V gene (reference sequence). In nucleotides, the CDR3 is TGCAGTGCTAGAGATGATAGGGGGCTGAACGAGCAGTACTTC. Translating it yields CSARDDRGLNEQYF.

The chain recombines TRBV20-1 with TRBJ1-4; 7 bases are shared with TRBD1. From germline, CDR1 is DFQATT and CDR2 SNEGSKA (reference sequence). The CDR3 has 14 residues. V shed 5 bases, J shed 8 bases, and the junction held 11 bases outside the gene matches. The CDR3 DNA follows: TGCAGTGCTCGAAACCGGGACAGTCTAGAAAAACTGTTTTTT. Amino acid sequence: CSARNRDSLEKLFF.

This chain joins TRBV15 and TRBJ2-5; D is undetermined. Germline-derived CDR1 and CDR2 are LNHNV and YYDKDF (reference sequence). The CDR3 has 14 residues. V lost 3 bases and J lost 4, with 12 bases in between. The CDR3 nucleotides are TGTGCCACCAGCAGCACCCAGCGCGGAGAGACCCAGTACTTC. This codes for CATSSTQRGETQYF. The whole variable domain, remainder taken from reference TRBV15 and TRBJ2-5, is DAMVIQNPRYQVTQFGKPVTLSCSQTLNHNVMYWYQQKSSQAPKLLFHYYDKDFNNEADTPDNFQSRRPNTSFCFLDIRSPGLGDTAMYLCATSSTQRGETQYFGPGTRLLVL.

As for this clonotype: At one end the junction does not follow the germline gene, possibly because of a read error. This sequence joins TRBV2 and TRBJ1-5; unclear D gene. Per germline, CDR1 SNHLY and CDR2 FYNNEI. The length of the CDR3 is 15 residues. The CDR3 spells CASSEEVVLSQPQHF. The CDR3 nucleotides are TGTGCCAGCAGCGAAGAAGTCGTTCTCAGTCAGCCCCAGCATTTT. Full variable domain (outside the CDR3, taken from reference TRBV2 and TRBJ1-5): EPEVTQTPSHQVTQMGQEVILRCVPISNHLYFYWYRQILGQKVEFLVSFYNNEISEKSEIFDDQFSVERPDGSNFTLKIRSTKLEDSAMYFCASSEEVVLSQPQHFGDGTRLSIL.

This clonotype occurred many times. This rearrangement joins TRBV24-1 to TRBJ2-6, with unresolved D. The CDR3 has 16 residues. Germline values: CDR1 KGHDR, CDR2 SFDVKD. V lost 9 bases and J 0 bases, leaving 14 bases between the germline ends. Written as DNA, the CDR3 is TGTGCCACCTCGCAGGCCCTCCACTCTGGGGCCAACGTCCTGACTTTC. As protein: CATSQALHSGANVLTF.

This clonotype was counted at least ten times. The gene calls are TRBV5-1 and TRBJ2-1; the match to TRBD2 covers 9 bases. The CDR3 is made up of 16 amino acids. J gave up 0 bases and V 5 bases, and 6 bases lay outside the gene matches. Per germline, CDR1 SGHRS and CDR2 YFSETQ. The CDR3 DNA reads as TGCGCCAGCAGAGGGGATAGCGGGAGCTCCTACAATGAGCAGTTCTTC. Translating it yields CASRGDSGSSYNEQFF.